A selection of T cell receptor beta chains follows, all from one sample in a study of molecular identifiers for immune sequencing clone quantification. TCRdb independently ran MiXCR on the PCR reads; one entry per CDR3 protein. Of approximately 320,000 distinct CDR3 sequences in the sample, about 23% are singletons; the top ten hold roughly 0.7%. The material sequenced was naive CD8+ T cells from blood, with Jurkat cell RNA spiked in. The receptors derive from a human donor in good health. Some libraries in this study had Jurkat cell RNA spiked in. CDR3s leave out the opening cysteine and the closing phenylalanine or tryptophan. The order of the fields is clone size, J gene, V gene, CDR3 protein. Only part of the rows carry a size: once, few, many, or a class if the clone is expanded.

clone_size: NA
j_call: TRBJ2-7
v_call: TRBV6-1
cdr3_aa: ASRDLGGDPEQY

clone_size: NA
j_call: TRBJ1-5
v_call: TRBV19
cdr3_aa: ASRAGGGQPQH

clone_size: few
j_call: TRBJ2-7
v_call: TRBV5-3
cdr3_aa: ASSPIRQGYEQY

clone_size: NA
j_call: TRBJ2-3
v_call: TRBV6-5
cdr3_aa: ASSPGYSDPTDTQY

clone_size: NA
j_call: TRBJ2-2
v_call: TRBV12-5
cdr3_aa: ASGFPPGDGGELF

clone_size: many
j_call: TRBJ1-5
v_call: TRBV6-1
cdr3_aa: ASSEELRQPQH

clone_size: few
j_call: TRBJ1-5
v_call: TRBV18
cdr3_aa: ASSPDRSNQPQH

clone_size: NA
j_call: TRBJ1-4
v_call: TRBV28
cdr3_aa: ASSLLDNTGEKLF

clone_size: many
j_call: TRBJ1-5
v_call: TRBV28
cdr3_aa: ASSFEDSQH

clone_size: many
j_call: TRBJ2-1
v_call: TRBV5-4
cdr3_aa: AGRLAGAVEQF

clone_size: many
j_call: TRBJ1-5
v_call: TRBV9
cdr3_aa: ASSPTETYQPQH

clone_size: NA
j_call: TRBJ1-1
v_call: TRBV21-1
cdr3_aa: ASGKEGNSEAF

clone_size: many
j_call: TRBJ2-5
v_call: TRBV12-3/TRBV12-4
cdr3_aa: ASSWAGGEKTQY

clone_size: NA
j_call: TRBJ2-3
v_call: TRBV18
cdr3_aa: ASSPQGGADTQY

clone_size: many
j_call: TRBJ2-1
v_call: TRBV7-2
cdr3_aa: ASSLVPGGAYNEQF

clone_size: few
j_call: TRBJ1-1
v_call: TRBV7-9
cdr3_aa: ASSPGPPEAF

clone_size: NA
j_call: TRBJ2-6
v_call: TRBV2
cdr3_aa: ATQTGPGANVLT

clone_size: few
j_call: TRBJ2-2
v_call: TRBV7-3
cdr3_aa: ASSLFALAGDTGELF

clone_size: few
j_call: TRBJ2-7
v_call: TRBV7-2
cdr3_aa: ASSFYGPSAYEQY

clone_size: many
j_call: TRBJ1-6
v_call: TRBV10-3
cdr3_aa: ASRAPGDSPLH

clone_size: few
j_call: TRBJ2-3
v_call: TRBV3-1
cdr3_aa: ASSPRRGGRDTQY

clone_size: few
j_call: TRBJ2-7
v_call: TRBV11-2
cdr3_aa: ASSFGGDTYEQY

clone_size: few
j_call: TRBJ2-3
v_call: TRBV6-5
cdr3_aa: ASSKRPIVLGTDTQY

clone_size: few
j_call: TRBJ2-3
v_call: TRBV6-2/TRBV6-3
cdr3_aa: ASKMDRGLARGPADTQY

clone_size: many
j_call: TRBJ1-1
v_call: TRBV7-9
cdr3_aa: ASSLAGAEAF

clone_size: many
j_call: TRBJ2-6
v_call: TRBV19
cdr3_aa: ASSIGPQYDWANVLT

clone_size: many
j_call: TRBJ2-3
v_call: TRBV6-5
cdr3_aa: ASSPSLAGATDTQY

clone_size: NA
j_call: TRBJ2-3
v_call: TRBV20-1
cdr3_aa: SAPLLAGGADTQY

clone_size: many
j_call: TRBJ2-3
v_call: TRBV13
cdr3_aa: ASTPQSNTDTQY

clone_size: few
j_call: TRBJ2-7
v_call: TRBV6-2/TRBV6-3
cdr3_aa: ASSYVEASEQY

clone_size: NA
j_call: TRBJ2-7
v_call: TRBV5-1
cdr3_aa: ASSPAGLADYEQY

clone_size: few
j_call: TRBJ2-3
v_call: TRBV4-1
cdr3_aa: AARGTVITDTQY

clone_size: many
j_call: TRBJ2-3
v_call: TRBV7-2
cdr3_aa: ASSEPLAGVTDTQY

clone_size: NA
j_call: TRBJ1-5
v_call: TRBV15
cdr3_aa: ATSRDTGSSQPQH

clone_size: NA
j_call: TRBJ1-1
v_call: TRBV13
cdr3_aa: ASSFLPGQGDTEAF

clone_size: NA
j_call: TRBJ1-1
v_call: TRBV12-3/TRBV12-4
cdr3_aa: ASSPQGSATEAF